This is a list of T cell receptor beta chains from one sample in a study of vaccination effects on CD4 cells after COVID-19. These receptors are not linked to any known antigen. Clones were sequenced by immunoSEQ multiplex PCR, and TCRdb holds only the in-frame ones, with some missing. Of more than 50,000 clones in the sample, roughly 80% were seen once. Sample: CD4+ T cells from PBMCs cultured without peptide, taken before COVID-19 vaccination. The receptors come from a human donor who received a COVID-19 vaccine. Each CDR3 is given with its conserved first and last residue. The D gene is left open where the match is weak. The size of a clone is reported for some rows only, either as once, few or many, or as a class for expanded clones.

v_call,j_call,clone_size,d_call,cdr3_aa,cdr3_nt
TRBV4-2,TRBJ2-2,-,-,CASSQPDRYTGELFF,TGTGCCAGCAGCCAACCCGACAGATACACCGGGGAGCTGTTTTTT
TRBV7-2,TRBJ2-5,-,TRBD1,CASSPGTEETQYF,TGTGCCAGCAGCCCCGGGACAGAAGAGACCCAGTACTTC
TRBV5-1,TRBJ2-5,once,-,CASSLEHREAETQYF,TGCGCCAGCAGCTTGGAACACAGGGAGGCAGAGACCCAGTACTTC
TRBV5-1,TRBJ2-1,-,-,CASSLASSYNEQFF,TGCGCCAGCAGCTTGGCTAGCTCCTACAATGAGCAGTTCTTC
TRBV11-2,TRBJ2-2,-,-,CASSLGVWGRGLGELFF,TGTGCCAGCAGCTTAGGGGTTTGGGGACGGGGTCTCGGGGAGCTGTTTTTT
TRBV12-3/TRBV12-4,TRBJ1-1,-,-,CASSLIGGTEAFF,TGTGCCAGCAGTTTGATCGGGGGCACTGAAGCTTTCTTT
TRBV6-5,TRBJ2-3,-,-,CASRAGTDTQYF,TGTGCCAGCAGGGCGGGAACAGATACGCAGTATTTT
TRBV7-9,TRBJ2-2,few,TRBD2,CASSLMGLVPGELFF,TGTGCCAGCAGCTTAATGGGACTAGTGCCCGGGGAGCTGTTTTTT
TRBV6-6,TRBJ2-2,-,-,CASHLANTGELFF,TGTGCCAGCCACCTAGCGAACACCGGGGAGCTGTTTTTT
TRBV2,TRBJ1-1,-,TRBD1,CASNLQGLGTEAFF,TGTGCCAGCAACTTACAGGGGTTAGGCACTGAAGCTTTCTTT
TRBV24-1,TRBJ1-1,-,TRBD1,CATSDSGTGNTEAFF,TGTGCCACCAGTGATTCAGGGACAGGGAACACTGAAGCTTTCTTT
TRBV5-5,TRBJ1-5,-,-,CASSLGHSNQPQHF,TGTGCCAGCAGCTTGGGACATAGCAATCAGCCCCAGCATTTT
TRBV7-9,TRBJ1-4,-,-,CASSLVGSGHSYEKLFF,TGTGCCAGCAGCTTAGTCGGATCGGGACACTCGTATGAAAAACTGTTTTTT
TRBV25-1,TRBJ2-6,-,-,CASSEGGFSGANVLTF,TGTGCCAGCAGTGAAGGTGGATTCTCTGGGGCCAACGTCCTGACTTTC
TRBV18,TRBJ1-2,-,TRBD1,CASSPGQGGSYGYTF,TGTGCCAGCTCACCAGGACAGGGAGGATCCTATGGCTACACCTTC
TRBV7-2,TRBJ1-1,-,TRBD1,CASSPRQGARIKDTEAFF,TGTGCCAGCAGCCCCAGACAGGGGGCGCGTATAAAGGACACTGAAGCTTTCTTT
TRBV30,TRBJ1-6,-,-,CAGTEVSVDSPLHF,TGTGCTGGAACGGAGGTGAGCGTCGATTCACCCCTCCACTTT
TRBV28,TRBJ1-2,few,-,CASSYALAGYTF,TGTGCCAGCAGCTATGCTTTGGCGGGCTACACCTTC
TRBV18,TRBJ1-4,-,-,CASSPLGGRQSEKLFF,TGTGCCAGCTCCCCCTTGGGGGGGCGGCAGAGTGAAAAACTGTTTTTT
TRBV4-1,TRBJ1-1,-,-,CASSQEGGLNTEAFF,TGCGCCAGCAGCCAAGAAGGGGGATTGAACACTGAAGCTTTCTTT
TRBV24-1,TRBJ1-2,-,-,CATSDPGTQAGYTF,TGTGCCACCAGTGATCCAGGGACCCAGGCAGGCTACACCTTC
TRBV7-8,TRBJ1-2,-,TRBD1,CASSLERTGPYGYTF,TGTGCCAGCAGCCTGGAGCGGACAGGGCCTTATGGCTACACCTTC
TRBV27,TRBJ2-5,-,-,CASSYSRTETQYF,TGTGCCAGCAGTTATTCACGAACGGAGACCCAGTACTTC
TRBV5-8,TRBJ1-5,-,-,CASSLEGGGQPQHF,TGTGCCAGCAGTCTTGAGGGGGGCGGTCAGCCCCAGCATTTT
TRBV27,TRBJ1-4,-,TRBD1,CASRDRDREKLFF,TGTGCCAGCCGGGACAGGGATCGTGAAAAACTGTTTTTT
TRBV9,TRBJ1-2,-,TRBD1,CARCTGTASNYGYTF,TGTGCCAGATGCACTGGGACAGCCTCTAACTATGGCTACACCTTC
TRBV4-1,TRBJ1-5,-,TRBD1,CASSQVGTGPAQPQHF,TGCGCCAGCAGCCAAGTCGGGACAGGGCCGGCTCAGCCCCAGCATTTT
TRBV6-5,TRBJ2-4,-,TRBD1,CASSLRTGRIQYF,TGTGCCAGCAGTCTCAGGACAGGGCGCATTCAGTACTTC
TRBV18,TRBJ2-2,-,-,CASSLSGAPEANTGELFF,TGTGCCAGCTCACTCTCCGGGGCCCCGGAAGCGAACACCGGGGAGCTGTTTTTT
TRBV28,TRBJ1-5,-,-,CASSLHSNQPQHF,TGTGCCAGCAGTTTGCATTCCAATCAGCCCCAGCATTTT
TRBV2,TRBJ1-1,-,-,CASQNTEAFF,TGTGCCAGCCAGAACACTGAAGCTTTCTTT
TRBV19,TRBJ1-5,-,TRBD1,CASSAGQGAFGPQHF,TGTGCCAGTAGTGCCGGACAGGGGGCTTTCGGGCCCCAGCATTTT
TRBV5-1,TRBJ1-4,few,-,CASSLRDLREKLFF,TGCGCCAGCAGCCTAAGGGATCTACGAGAAAAACTGTTTTTT
TRBV29-1,TRBJ2-1,-,-,CSVKPGGLNYNEQFF,TGCAGCGTAAAGCCGGGGGGCTTAAACTACAATGAGCAGTTCTTC
TRBV6-5,TRBJ1-6,-,-,CASSYSRSLSNSPLHF,TGTGCCAGCAGTTACTCGAGGTCCCTGAGCAATTCACCCCTCCACTTT
TRBV7-9,TRBJ1-6,-,-,CASSLTTSYNSPLHF,TGTGCCAGCAGCTTGACTACTTCATATAATTCACCCCTCCACTTT
TRBV2,TRBJ2-3,-,TRBD2,CASSERVSGGTDTQYF,TGTGCCAGCAGTGAAAGGGTTAGCGGGGGCACAGATACGCAGTATTTT
TRBV9,TRBJ2-1,-,TRBD2,CASSPQGGRYNEQFF,TGTGCCAGCAGCCCCCAGGGAGGGAGATACAATGAGCAGTTCTTC
TRBV13,TRBJ2-2,-,-,CASSPSQLLTGELFF,TGTGCCAGCAGCCCATCCCAACTCTTAACCGGGGAGCTGTTTTTT
TRBV6-4,TRBJ1-2,-,-,CASRGGNYGYTF,TGTGCCAGCAGAGGCGGCAACTATGGCTACACCTTC
TRBV6-4,TRBJ2-5,-,TRBD2,CASSALASRETQYF,TGTGCCAGCAGTGCACTAGCGTCGCGGGAGACCCAGTACTTC
TRBV19,TRBJ1-4,once,-,CASSFSQTANEKLFF,TGTGCCAGTAGTTTCTCACAGACAGCGAATGAAAAACTGTTTTTT
TRBV7-3,TRBJ2-4,-,TRBD2,CASSPGGRDIQYF,TGTGCCAGCAGCCCCGGAGGGAGGGACATTCAGTACTTC
TRBV24-1,TRBJ2-5,-,-,CATSDGGTGLQETQYF,TGTGCCACCAGTGACGGGGGTACAGGGCTCCAAGAGACCCAGTACTTC
TRBV24-1,TRBJ1-2,-,TRBD1,CATSPGQKNYGYTF,TGTGCCACCAGTCCGGGACAGAAGAACTATGGCTACACCTTC
TRBV7-2,TRBJ2-1,-,TRBD2,CASSLTGTSGSYNEQFF,TGTGCCAGCAGCTTAACAGGGACTAGCGGCTCCTACAATGAGCAGTTCTTC
TRBV4-1,TRBJ2-5,-,-,CASSQLNLGFQETQYF,TGCGCCAGCAGCCAATTGAATTTGGGATTCCAAGAGACCCAGTACTTC
TRBV7-2,TRBJ1-2,-,-,CASSLVGIEGYTF,TGTGCCAGCAGCTTAGTTGGGATCGAAGGCTACACCTTC
TRBV6-5,TRBJ1-3,-,-,CASSRQVNSGNTIYF,TGTGCCAGCAGTCGTCAGGTTAACTCTGGAAACACCATATATTTT
TRBV18,TRBJ1-6,-,TRBD1,CASSPGQGANSPLHF,TGTGCCAGCTCACCTGGACAGGGGGCAAATTCACCCCTCCACTTT
TRBV5-1,TRBJ2-5,-,-,CASSLRDRGQETQYF,TGCGCCAGCAGCTTGCGGGACCGAGGTCAGGAGACCCAGTACTTC
TRBV5-4,TRBJ2-5,-,-,CASSSTGAETQYF,TGTGCCAGCAGCTCTACTGGGGCCGAGACCCAGTACTTC